Listed here is a single T cell receptor beta chain. What it binds is unknown. The authors produced TCR alpha and TCR beta cDNA libraries with sample barcodes and UMIs by 5'RACE using constant-segment primers. TCRdb reanalysed the 5' RACE reads using MiXCR and keeps one entry per CDR3 protein. The repertoire consists of about 180,000 distinct CDR3 sequences, with around 18% occurring once and the leading ten covering roughly 3.7%. This entry is derived from a study of T-cell memory formation after mild COVID-19. Points from the study as a whole: Memory sampled before infection contained some responding clones, suggesting cross-reactive memory joined. CD4+ bias marked clones expanding day 15 to 37, unlike balanced contracting clones. Researchers report contracting CD4+ clones mostly in CM and EM, with CD8+ clones in EMRA.

V lost 5 bases and J lost 7; bases outside the gene matches: 5. The germline V gene encodes CDR1 SGDLS and CDR2 YYNGEE. The CDR3 has 13 amino acids. The sequence was obtained from a man younger than 35 who had mild COVID-19 (a few samples of this study predate the infection). Cell type and time point are not known. This sequence joins TRBV9 and TRBJ2-2; TRBD2 agrees at 7 bases. Sequencing input: PBMCs or a T cell subset sorted from them (not recorded which). The CDR3 DNA sequence: TGTGCCAGCAGGCGGGGGAATGGCGGGGAGCTGTTTTTT. Translation: CASRRGNGGELFF.